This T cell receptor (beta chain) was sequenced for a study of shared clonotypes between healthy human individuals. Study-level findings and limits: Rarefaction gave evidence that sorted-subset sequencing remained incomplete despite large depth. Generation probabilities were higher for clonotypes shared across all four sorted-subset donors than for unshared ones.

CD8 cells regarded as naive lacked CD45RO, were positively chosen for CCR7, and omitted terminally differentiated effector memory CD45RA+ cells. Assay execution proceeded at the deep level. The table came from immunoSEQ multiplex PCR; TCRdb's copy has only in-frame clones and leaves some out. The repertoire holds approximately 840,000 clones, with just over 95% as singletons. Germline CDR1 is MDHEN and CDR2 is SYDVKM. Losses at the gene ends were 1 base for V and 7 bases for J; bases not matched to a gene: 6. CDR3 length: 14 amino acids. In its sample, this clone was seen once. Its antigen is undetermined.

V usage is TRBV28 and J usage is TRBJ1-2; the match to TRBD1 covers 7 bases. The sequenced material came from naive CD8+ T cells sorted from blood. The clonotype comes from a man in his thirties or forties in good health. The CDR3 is CASSLYRDSGGYTF. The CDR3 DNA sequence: TGTGCCAGCAGTTTATACCGGGACAGCGGTGGCTACACCTTC.